This T cell receptor (beta chain) was observed in a study of human T cells and chemical hapten exposure. Study context: Per-sample TCR yields varied mainly from small pooled library volume differences.

This clonotype was counted at least ten times. The sample's time point: patch test 3, about 24 weeks after DPC sensitization. Treatment denoted: therapeutic diphenylcyclopropenone sensitization with weekly scalp DPC. The CDR3 length is 18 residues. Germline V gene data show CDR1 as LGHNA and CDR2 as YSLEER. The ends lost 4 bases at V and 1 base at J; junction bases unmatched: 9. One entry per CDR3 protein, called by TCRdb with MiXCR from the RACE reads. The table lists about 64,000 distinct CDR3 sequences, 9.5% to 12% of them singletons. The origin of this receptor is a young woman with alopecia areata. Some clones in this sample may be carry-over from other donors' samples. V gene TRBV4-3 combines with J gene TRBJ2-2; the match to TRBD2 covers 10 bases. The sample consisted of whole blood, taken in connection with sensitization to the hapten diphenylcyclopropenone (DPC). The CDR3 DNA reads TGCGCCAGCAGCCCTGACTGGGCTAGCGGGGGGAACACCGGGGAGCTGTTTTTT. This encodes CASSPDWASGGNTGELFF.